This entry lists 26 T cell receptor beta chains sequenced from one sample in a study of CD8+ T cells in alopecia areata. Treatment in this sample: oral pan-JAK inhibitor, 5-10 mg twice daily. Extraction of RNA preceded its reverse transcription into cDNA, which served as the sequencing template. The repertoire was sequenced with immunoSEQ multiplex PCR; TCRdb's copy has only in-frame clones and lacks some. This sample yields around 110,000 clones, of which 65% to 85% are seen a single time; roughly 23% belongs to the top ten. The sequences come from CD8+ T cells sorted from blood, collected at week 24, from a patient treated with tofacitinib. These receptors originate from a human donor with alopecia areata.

CDR3 DNA sequence: TGTGCCAGTAGTATAAACAAGGGCCACTCCTACGAGCAGTACTTC. This codes for CASSINKGHSYEQYF. V usage is TRBV19 and J usage is TRBJ2-7; D uncertain. Germline CDR1 is LNHDA and CDR2 is SQIVND (reference sequence). This CDR3 comprises 15 residues. Between the trimmed V and J ends, which lost 2 bases and 0 bases, there was a span of 11 bases.

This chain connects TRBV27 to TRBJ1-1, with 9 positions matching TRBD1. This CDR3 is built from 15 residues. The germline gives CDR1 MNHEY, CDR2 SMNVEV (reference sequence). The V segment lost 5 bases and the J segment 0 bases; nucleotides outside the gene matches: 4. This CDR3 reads CASSGTGRLNTEAFF. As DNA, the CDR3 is TGTGCCAGCAGTGGGACAGGGAGACTGAACACTGAAGCTTTCTTT.

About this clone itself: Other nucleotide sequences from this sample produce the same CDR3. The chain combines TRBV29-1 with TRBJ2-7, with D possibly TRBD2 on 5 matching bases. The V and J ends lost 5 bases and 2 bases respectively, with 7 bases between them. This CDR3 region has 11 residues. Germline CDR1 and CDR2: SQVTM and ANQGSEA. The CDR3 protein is CSVTGTYEQYF. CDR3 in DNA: TGCAGCGTTACCGGGACCTACGAGCAGTACTTC.

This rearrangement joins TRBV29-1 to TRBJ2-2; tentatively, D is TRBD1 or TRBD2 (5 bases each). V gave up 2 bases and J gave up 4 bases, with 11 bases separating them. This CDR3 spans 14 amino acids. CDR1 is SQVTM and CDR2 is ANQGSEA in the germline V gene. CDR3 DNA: TGCAGCGTTGAACCCAGGGCGGGCACCGGGGAGCTGTTTTTT. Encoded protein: CSVEPRAGTGELFF.

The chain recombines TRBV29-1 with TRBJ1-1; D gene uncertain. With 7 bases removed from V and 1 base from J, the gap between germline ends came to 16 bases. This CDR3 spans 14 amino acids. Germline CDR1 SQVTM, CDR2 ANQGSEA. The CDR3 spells CSASSTIGNTEAFF. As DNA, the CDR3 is TGCAGCGCCTCTTCGACCATCGGGAACACTGAAGCTTTCTTT.

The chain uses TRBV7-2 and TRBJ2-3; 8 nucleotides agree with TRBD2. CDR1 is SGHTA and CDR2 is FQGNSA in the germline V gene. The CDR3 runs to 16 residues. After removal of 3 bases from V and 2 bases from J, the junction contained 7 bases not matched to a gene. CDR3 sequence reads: CASSFVRGGYTDTQYF. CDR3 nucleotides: TGTGCCAGCAGCTTCGTTCGGGGGGGATACACAGATACGCAGTATTTT.

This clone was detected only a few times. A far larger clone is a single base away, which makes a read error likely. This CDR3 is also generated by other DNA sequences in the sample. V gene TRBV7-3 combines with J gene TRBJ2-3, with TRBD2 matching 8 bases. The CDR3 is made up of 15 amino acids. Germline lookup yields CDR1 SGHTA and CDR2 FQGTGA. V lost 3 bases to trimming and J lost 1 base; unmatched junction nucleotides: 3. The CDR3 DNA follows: TGTGCCAGCAGCTTTACCGGGGGGGGCACAGATACGCAGTATTTT. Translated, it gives CASSFTGGGTDTQYF.

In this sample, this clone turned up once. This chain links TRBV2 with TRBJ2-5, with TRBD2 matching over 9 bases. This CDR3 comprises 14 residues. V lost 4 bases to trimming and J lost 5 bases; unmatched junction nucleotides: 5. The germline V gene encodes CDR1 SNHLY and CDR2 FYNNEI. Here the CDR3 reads CASSGGLAMETQYF. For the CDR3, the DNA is TGTGCCAGCAGTGGGGGACTAGCCATGGAGACCCAGTACTTC.

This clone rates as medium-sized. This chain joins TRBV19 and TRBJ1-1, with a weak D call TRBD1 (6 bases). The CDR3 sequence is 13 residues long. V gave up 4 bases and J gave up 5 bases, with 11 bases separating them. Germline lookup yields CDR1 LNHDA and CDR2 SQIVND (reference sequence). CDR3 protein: CASSRTGSTEAFF. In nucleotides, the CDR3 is TGTGCCAGTAGTAGAACAGGGAGTACTGAAGCTTTCTTT.

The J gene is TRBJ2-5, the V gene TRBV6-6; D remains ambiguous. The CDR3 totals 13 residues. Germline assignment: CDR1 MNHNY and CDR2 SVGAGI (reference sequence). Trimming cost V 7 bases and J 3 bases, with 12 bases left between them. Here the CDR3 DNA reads TGTGCCAGCACCCGAAGACGGGAAGAGACCCAGTACTTC. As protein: CASTRRREETQYF.

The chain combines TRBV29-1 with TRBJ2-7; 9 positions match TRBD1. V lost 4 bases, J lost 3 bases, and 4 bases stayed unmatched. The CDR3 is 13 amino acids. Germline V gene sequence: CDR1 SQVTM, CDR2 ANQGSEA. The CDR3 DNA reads TGCAGCGTTGGGGGGACAGGGAACTACGAGCAGTACTTC. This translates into CSVGGTGNYEQYF.

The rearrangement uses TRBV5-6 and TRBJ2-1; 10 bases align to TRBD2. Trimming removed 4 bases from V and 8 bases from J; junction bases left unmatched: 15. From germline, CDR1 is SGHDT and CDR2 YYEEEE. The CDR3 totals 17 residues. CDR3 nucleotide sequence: TGTGCCAGCAGCCTCCACCAAGCGGGGGGGCCCGCATATGAGCAGTTCTTC. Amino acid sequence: CASSLHQAGGPAYEQFF.

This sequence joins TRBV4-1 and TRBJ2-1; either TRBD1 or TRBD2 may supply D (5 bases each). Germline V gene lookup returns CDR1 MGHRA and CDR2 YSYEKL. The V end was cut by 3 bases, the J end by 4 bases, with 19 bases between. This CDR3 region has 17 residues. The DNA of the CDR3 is TGCGCCAGCAGCCACGTGACGGGGACCCCCGAATACAATGAGCAGTTCTTC. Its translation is CASSHVTGTPEYNEQFF.

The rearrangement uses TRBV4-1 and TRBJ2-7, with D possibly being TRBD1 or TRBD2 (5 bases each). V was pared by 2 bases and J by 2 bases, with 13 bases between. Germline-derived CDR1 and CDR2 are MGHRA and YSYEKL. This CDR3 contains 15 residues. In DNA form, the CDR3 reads TGCGCCAGCAGCCAAACCGGGACGGTCGCCTACGAGCAGTACTTC. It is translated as CASSQTGTVAYEQYF.

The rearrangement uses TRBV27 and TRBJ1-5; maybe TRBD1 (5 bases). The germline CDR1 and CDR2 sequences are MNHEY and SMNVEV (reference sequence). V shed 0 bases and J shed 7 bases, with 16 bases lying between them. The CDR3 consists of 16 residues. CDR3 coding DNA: TGTGCCAGCAGTTTATCGTACGGGGGTCCCGGGCAGCCCCAGCATTTT. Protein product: CASSLSYGGPGQPQHF.

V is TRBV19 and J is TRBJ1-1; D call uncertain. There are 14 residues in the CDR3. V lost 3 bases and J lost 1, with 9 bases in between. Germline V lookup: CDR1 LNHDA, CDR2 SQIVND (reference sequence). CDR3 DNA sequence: TGTGCCAGTAGTATTTTTGGTTCGAACACTGAAGCTTTCTTT. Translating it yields CASSIFGSNTEAFF.

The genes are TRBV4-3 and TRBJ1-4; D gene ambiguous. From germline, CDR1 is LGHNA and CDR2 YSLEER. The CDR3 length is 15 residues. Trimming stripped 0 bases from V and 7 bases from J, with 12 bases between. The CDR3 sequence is CASSQEGTGGEKLFF. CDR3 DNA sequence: TGCGCCAGCAGCCAAGAGGGAACGGGAGGTGAAAAACTGTTTTTT.

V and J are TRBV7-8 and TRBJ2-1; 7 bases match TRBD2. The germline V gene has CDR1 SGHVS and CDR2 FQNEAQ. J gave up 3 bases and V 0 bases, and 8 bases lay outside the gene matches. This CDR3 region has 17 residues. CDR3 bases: TGTGCCAGCAGCTTAGCCCCCGGTAGCGGGTACTACAATGAGCAGTTCTTC. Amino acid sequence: CASSLAPGSGYYNEQFF.

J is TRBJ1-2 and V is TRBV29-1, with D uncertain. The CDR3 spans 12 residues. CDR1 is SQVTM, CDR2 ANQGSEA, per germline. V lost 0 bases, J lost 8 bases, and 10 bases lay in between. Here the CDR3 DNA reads TGCAGCGTTGAAGACCTTGGGGAAGGCTACACCTTC. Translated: CSVEDLGEGYTF.

The CDR3 region has the DNA TGTGCCAGCAGTGAATCAAACACCGGGGAGCTGTTTTTT. Protein: CASSESNTGELFF. This chain links TRBV2 with TRBJ2-2; D unclear. Trimming took 2 bases from V and 2 from J, leaving 3 bases between them. The CDR3 is 13 residues long. The V gene's germline CDR1 is SNHLY and CDR2 FYNNEI. Full variable domain (outside the CDR3, taken from reference TRBV2 and TRBJ2-2): EPEVTQTPSHQVTQMGQEVILRCVPISNHLYFYWYRQILGQKVEFLVSFYNNEISEKSEIFDDQFSVERPDGSNFTLKIRSTKLEDSAMYFCASSESNTGELFFGEGSRLTVL.

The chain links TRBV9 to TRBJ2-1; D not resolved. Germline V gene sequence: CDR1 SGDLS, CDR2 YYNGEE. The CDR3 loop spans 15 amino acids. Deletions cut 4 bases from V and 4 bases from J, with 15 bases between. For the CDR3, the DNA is TGTGCCAGCAGCCCACGGGTGGTAACTTACAATGAGCAGTTCTTC. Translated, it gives CASSPRVVTYNEQFF.

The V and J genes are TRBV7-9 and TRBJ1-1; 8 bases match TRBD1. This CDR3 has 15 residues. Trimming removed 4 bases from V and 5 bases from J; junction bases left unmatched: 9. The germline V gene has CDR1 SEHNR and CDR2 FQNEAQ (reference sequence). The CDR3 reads CASSSRTGRITEAFF. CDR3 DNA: TGTGCCAGCAGCTCGAGGACAGGGAGGATTACTGAAGCTTTCTTT. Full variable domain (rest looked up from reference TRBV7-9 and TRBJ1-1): DTGVSQNPRHKITKRGQNVTFRCDPISEHNRLYWYRQTLGQGPEFLTYFQNEAQLEKSRLLSDRFSAERPKGSFSTLEIQRTEQGDSAMYLCASSSRTGRITEAFFGQGTRLTVV.

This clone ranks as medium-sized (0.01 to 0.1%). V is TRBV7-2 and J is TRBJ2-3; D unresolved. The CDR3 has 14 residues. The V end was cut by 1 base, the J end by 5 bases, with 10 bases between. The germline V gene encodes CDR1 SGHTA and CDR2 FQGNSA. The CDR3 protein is CASSLDGPLDTQYF. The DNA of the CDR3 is TGTGCCAGCAGCTTAGACGGTCCCCTAGATACGCAGTATTTT.

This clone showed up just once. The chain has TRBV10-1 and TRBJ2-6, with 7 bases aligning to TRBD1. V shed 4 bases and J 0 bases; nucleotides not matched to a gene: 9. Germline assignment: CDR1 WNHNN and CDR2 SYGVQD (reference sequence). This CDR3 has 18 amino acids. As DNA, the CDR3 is TGCGCCAGCAGTGGGATACGGACAGGTTACTCTGGGGCCAACGTCCTGACTTTC. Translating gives CASSGIRTGYSGANVLTF.

CDR3 region: CASSQALEAQYF. DNA of the CDR3: TGTGCCAGCAGCCAAGCCCTCGAGGCGCAGTATTTT. The V gene is TRBV14, the J gene TRBJ2-3; D uncertain. With 1 base removed from V and 10 bases from J, the gap between germline ends came to 9 bases. CDR1 is SGHDN, CDR2 FVKESK, per germline. CDR3 length: 12 residues.

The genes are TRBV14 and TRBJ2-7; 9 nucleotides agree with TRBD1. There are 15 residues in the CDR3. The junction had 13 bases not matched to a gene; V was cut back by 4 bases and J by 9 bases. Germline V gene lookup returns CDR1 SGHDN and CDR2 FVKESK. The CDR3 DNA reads TGTGCCAGCAGCCCGTTAGGGACAGGGCCCCGGGGGCAGTACTTC. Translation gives CASSPLGTGPRGQYF.